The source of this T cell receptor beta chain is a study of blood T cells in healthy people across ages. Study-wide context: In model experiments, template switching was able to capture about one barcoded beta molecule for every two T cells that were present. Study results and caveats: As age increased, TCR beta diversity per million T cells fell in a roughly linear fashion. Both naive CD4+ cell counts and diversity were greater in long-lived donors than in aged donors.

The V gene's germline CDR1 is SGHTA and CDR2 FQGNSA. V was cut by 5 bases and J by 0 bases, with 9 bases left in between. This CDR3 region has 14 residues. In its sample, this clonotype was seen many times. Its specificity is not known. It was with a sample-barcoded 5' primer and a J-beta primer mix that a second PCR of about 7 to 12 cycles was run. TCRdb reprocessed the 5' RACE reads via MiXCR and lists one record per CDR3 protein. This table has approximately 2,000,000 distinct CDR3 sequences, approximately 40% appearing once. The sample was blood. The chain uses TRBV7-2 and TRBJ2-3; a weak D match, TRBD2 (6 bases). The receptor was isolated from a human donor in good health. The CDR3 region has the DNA TGTGCCAGCAGCCGTAGCGGAAGCACAGATACGCAGTATTTT. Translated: CASSRSGSTDTQYF.